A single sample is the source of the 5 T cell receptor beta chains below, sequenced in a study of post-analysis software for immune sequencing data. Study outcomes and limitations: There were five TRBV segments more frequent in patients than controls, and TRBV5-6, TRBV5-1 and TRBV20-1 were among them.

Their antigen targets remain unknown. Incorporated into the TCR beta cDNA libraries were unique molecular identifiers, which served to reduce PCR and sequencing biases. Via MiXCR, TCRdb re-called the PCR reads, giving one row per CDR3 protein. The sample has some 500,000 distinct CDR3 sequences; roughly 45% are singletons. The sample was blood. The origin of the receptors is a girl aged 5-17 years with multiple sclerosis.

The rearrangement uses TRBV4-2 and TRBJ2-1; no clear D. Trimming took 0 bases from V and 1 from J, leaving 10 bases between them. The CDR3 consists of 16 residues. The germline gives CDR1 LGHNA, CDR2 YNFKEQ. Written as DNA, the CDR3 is TGTGCCAGCAGCCAAGAACCGGGTGGGTCCTACAATGAGCAGTTCTTC. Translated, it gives CASSQEPGGSYNEQFF.

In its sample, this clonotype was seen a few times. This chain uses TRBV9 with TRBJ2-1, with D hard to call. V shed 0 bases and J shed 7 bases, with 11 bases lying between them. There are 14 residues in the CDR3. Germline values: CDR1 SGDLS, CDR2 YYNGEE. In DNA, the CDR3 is TGTGCCAGCAGCGTAGGTGGAGTCAAGAATGAGCAGTTCTTC. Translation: CASSVGGVKNEQFF.

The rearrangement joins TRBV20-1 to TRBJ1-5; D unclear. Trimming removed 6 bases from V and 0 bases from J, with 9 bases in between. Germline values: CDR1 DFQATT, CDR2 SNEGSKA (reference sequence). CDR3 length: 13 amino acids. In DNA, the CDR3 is TGCAGTGCCAATAGGCTTAGCAATCAGCCCCAGCATTTT. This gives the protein CSANRLSNQPQHF.

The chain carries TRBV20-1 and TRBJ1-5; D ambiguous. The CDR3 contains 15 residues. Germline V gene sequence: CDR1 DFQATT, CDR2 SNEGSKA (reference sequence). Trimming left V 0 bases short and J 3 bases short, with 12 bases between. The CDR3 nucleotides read TGCAGTGCTAGAGATGGCAGAAGACTCAATCAGCCCCAGCATTTT. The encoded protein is CSARDGRRLNQPQHF.

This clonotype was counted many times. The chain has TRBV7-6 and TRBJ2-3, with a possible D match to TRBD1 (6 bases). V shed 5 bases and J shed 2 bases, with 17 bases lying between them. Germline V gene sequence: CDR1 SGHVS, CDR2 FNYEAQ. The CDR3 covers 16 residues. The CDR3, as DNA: TGTGCCAGCAGCCTCGCCTACAGGGACCTCACAGATACGCAGTATTTT. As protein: CASSLAYRDLTDTQYF.